The 2 T cell receptor beta chains presented below share a single source sample, sequenced in a study of cytomegalovirus exposure and HLA in healthy donors. In the PCR, 60 Vbeta and 13 Jbeta primers were used. Profiled with immunoSEQ multiplex PCR; TCRdb holds only in-frame clones, not every one. Of more than 200,000 clones listed, around 83% are singletons. Sequences were obtained from PBMCs. These receptors were taken from a girl aged 5 to 17 in good health and CMV-seronegative.

The chain has TRBV28 and TRBJ1-1, with 7 bases that match TRBD1. Germline-derived CDR1 and CDR2 are MDHEN and SYDVKM. This CDR3 has 13 residues. The V gene end was trimmed by 3 bases and the J gene end by 7 bases; junction bases not matched to a gene: 5. The CDR3 bases are TGTGCCAGCAGTTTCGGACAGGTCTATGAAGCTTTCTTT. Its protein product is CASSFGQVYEAFF.

The rearrangement links TRBV7-6 to TRBJ2-1, with 12 nucleotides matching TRBD2. Germline-derived CDR1 and CDR2 are SGHVS and FNYEAQ. This CDR3 is 17 amino acids long. V shed 4 bases and J 9 bases; nucleotides not matched to a gene: 13. CDR3 in DNA: TGTGCCAGCAGCTCAACCTTCACGACTAGCGGGAGAGGTGAGCAGTTCTTC. Translated: CASSSTFTTSGRGEQFF.